Listed below are T cell receptor beta chains from one sample, sequenced in a study of T cells after yellow fever vaccination. TCRdb recomputed calls from the 5' RACE reads with MiXCR, one row per CDR3 protein. The sample carries about 320,000 distinct CDR3 sequences, around 4.3% recorded once. The specimen comprised PBMCs, sampled 15 days after the yellow fever booster vaccination. These receptors all stem from a man between 18 and 29 years old who received the YFV17D yellow fever vaccine. CDR3s include the opening cysteine and the closing phenylalanine or tryptophan. Expanded clones get a size class; other rows say once, few or many, or leave the size out.

TRBV9,TRBJ1-1,15,many,CASSQTGWLGTEAFF
TRBV5-1,TRBJ1-1,14,few,CASSFADPNTEAFF
TRBV18,TRBJ1-1,14,few,CASSRGARETEAFF
TRBV6-1,TRBJ2-6,12,.,CASNPGANVLTF
TRBV24-1,TRBJ2-1,15,.,CATSDLRDSFNEQFF
TRBV12-3/TRBV12-4,TRBJ2-1,13,.,CASSHGLVNEQFF
TRBV4-3,TRBJ2-5,16,.,CASSQDDAGARETQYF
TRBV5-1,TRBJ2-1,14,.,CASSSGSGGNEQFF
TRBV18,TRBJ1-1,14,.,CASSPPGWDTEAFF
TRBV4-3,TRBJ2-1,16,.,CASSQGRDGAYNEQFF
TRBV7-2,TRBJ2-3,15,few,CASSRSRDSTDTQYF
TRBV4-3,TRBJ1-2,16,many,CASSQLGDRANYGYTF
TRBV20-1,TRBJ1-2,15,many,CSALRTGTLFDGYTF
TRBV5-6,TRBJ2-1,16,few,CASSFGGGNSYNEQFF
TRBV18,TRBJ2-2,16,many,CASSNRGSRNTGELFF
TRBV7-2,TRBJ2-4,13,.,CASSLALRVSQYF
TRBV29-1,TRBJ1-5,12,many,CSVRDPDQPQHF
TRBV13,TRBJ2-1,16,few,CASSPLTSTIYNEQFF
TRBV12-3/TRBV12-4,TRBJ2-3,14,many,CASSLGGGADTQYF
TRBV5-5,TRBJ1-1,15,few,CASSLFRETSTEAFF
TRBV20-1,TRBJ2-5,11,many,CSVKPGGITYF
TRBV6-5,TRBJ2-5,13,few,CASSYGLWETQYF
TRBV4-1,TRBJ2-5,16,few,CASSQVNLVTFETQYF
TRBV20-1,TRBJ2-3,17,few,CSARAGGLAGGTDTQYF
TRBV7-6,TRBJ1-2,15,many,CASSFTGTAEYGYTF